This T cell receptor beta chain was sequenced in a study of chemoradiotherapy in HPV16-positive cancers. Study context: Candidate HPV-specific T-cell clones and common TCR motifs came from functional assays in two HPV16-positive patients.

Using immunoSEQ multiplex PCR, the repertoire was profiled, and TCRdb retains in-frame clones only, with some absent. The sample yields 53,000 or so clones, about 92% seen once. Notes on the study in general: During treatment, candidate HPV-specific clones and E7-related motifs expanded in tumor. HPV-responsive T-cell expansion during chemoradiotherapy was linked to improved recurrence-free survival in HPV16-positive patients.

Notes on this clone: Its target is not known.

Germline trimming cut 7 bases from V and 3 bases from J; bases unmatched to any gene: 9. The CDR3 covers 15 residues. Germline V CDR1 and CDR2: MNHNS, SASEGT. Over chemoradiotherapy, repertoires were sampled more than once. The clonotype comes from a human donor with HPV-associated anogenital cancer. This sample comprised blood, obtained from a patient who underwent chemoradiotherapy. The chain uses TRBV6-1 and TRBJ2-3; 8 nucleotides line up with TRBD2. For the CDR3, the DNA is TGTGCCAGCAACCTGGCGGGGGGCAGTACAGATACGCAGTATTTT. Its protein product is CASNLAGGSTDTQYF.